These T cell receptor beta chains were read from a single sample in a study of blood T cell repertoires in COVID-19. Produced via immunoSEQ multiplex PCR; TCRdb's table is partial and in-frame only. The sample records 150,000 to 200,000 clones, around 80% being singletons. Sequencing was carried out using peripheral blood. The receptors originated from a woman of 80 years or more with acute or convalescent COVID-19. CDR3s include the opening cysteine and the closing phenylalanine or tryptophan. D genes are given only for firm matches. Clone size is shown for a subset of rows, as once, few, many or a class of expanded clone.

J | V | D | size | CDR3 | DNA
TRBJ2-3 | TRBV5-4 | TRBD2 | once | CASSARLAGGPDTQYF | TGTGCCAGCAGCGCAAGACTAGCGGGGGGTCCTGATACGCAGTATTTT
TRBJ1-3 | TRBV6-2/TRBV6-3 | TRBD1 | . | CASSKTGRSGNTIYF | TGTGCCAGCAGCAAGACAGGGCGCTCTGGAAACACCATATATTTT
TRBJ1-1 | TRBV6-6 | . | . | CASSYSRGVNTEAFF | TGTGCCAGCAGTTACTCGCGGGGTGTGAACACTGAAGCTTTCTTT
TRBJ2-3 | TRBV6-5 | . | . | CASSYLQGLSTQYF | TGTGCCAGCAGTTACTTACAGGGATTATCGACGCAGTATTTT
TRBJ2-3 | TRBV5-4 | TRBD2 | . | CASSLRLAGFTDTQYF | TGTGCCAGCAGCTTACGACTAGCGGGGTTCACAGATACGCAGTATTTT
TRBJ1-5 | TRBV6-4 | . | . | CASSEGSNQPQHF | TGTGCCAGCAGCGAGGGTAGCAATCAGCCCCAGCATTTT
TRBJ2-1 | TRBV12-5 | . | . | CASGSTLMTRSVGNEQFF | TGTGCTAGTGGTTCGACATTAATGACTAGATCGGTTGGAAATGAGCAGTTCTTC
TRBJ1-6 | TRBV3-1/TRBV3-2 | TRBD1 | once | CASSQVGQGPNSPLHF | TGTGCCAGCAGCCAAGTGGGACAGGGGCCCAATTCACCCCTCCACTTT
TRBJ2-7 | TRBV5-1 | TRBD2 | . | CASSPLWGERESTYEQYF | TGCGCCAGCAGCCCGCTCTGGGGGGAGCGGGAGTCTACCTACGAGCAGTACTTC
TRBJ1-2 | TRBV2 | TRBD1 | . | CASSADRGYGYTF | TGTGCCAGCAGCGCTGACAGGGGGTATGGCTACACCTTC
TRBJ2-2 | TRBV2 | . | . | CASSEARGAGELFF | TGTGCCAGCAGTGAAGCGCGGGGCGCCGGGGAGCTGTTTTTT
TRBJ1-2 | TRBV18 | . | . | CASSPISAINYGYTF | TGTGCCAGCTCACCAATTTCAGCGATTAACTATGGCTACACCTTC
TRBJ1-5 | TRBV6-2/TRBV6-3 | . | . | CASSSPPNQPQHF | TGTGCCAGCAGCTCCCCCCCTAATCAGCCCCAGCATTTT
TRBJ2-2 | TRBV2 | TRBD2 | few | CASITGTSGGELFF | TGTGCCAGCATTACCGGGACTAGCGGGGGGGAGCTGTTTTTT
TRBJ2-1 | TRBV9 | . | once | CASSAVIGRNEQFF | TGTGCCAGCAGCGCTGTTATAGGCAGGAATGAGCAGTTCTTC
TRBJ1-2 | TRBV15 | . | . | CATSRAQGGNYGYTF | TGTGCCACCAGCAGAGCCCAAGGGGGTAACTATGGCTACACCTTC
TRBJ1-2 | TRBV19 | . | . | CASSTGQNYGYTF | TGTGCCAGTAGTACGGGTCAAAACTATGGCTACACCTTC
TRBJ2-7 | TRBV6-2/TRBV6-3 | TRBD2 | . | CASSGLAGPNYEQYF | TGTGCCAGCAGCGGACTAGCGGGACCCAACTACGAGCAGTACTTC
TRBJ2-7 | TRBV3-1/TRBV3-2 | . | . | CASSQGRWGAYEQYF | TGTGCCAGCAGCCAAGGCCGGTGGGGGGCCTACGAGCAGTACTTC
TRBJ2-3 | TRBV9 | . | . | CASSVDEGVPTDTQYF | TGTGCCAGCAGCGTAGATGAGGGTGTACCCACAGATACGCAGTATTTT
TRBJ2-5 | TRBV20-1 | . | . | CSASVGIQETQYF | TGCAGTGCTAGTGTCGGGATACAAGAGACCCAGTACTTC
TRBJ2-1 | TRBV3-1/TRBV3-2 | TRBD2 | . | CASSPTSGRALRKGEQFF | TGTGCCAGCAGCCCGACTAGCGGGAGGGCCTTGCGCAAGGGTGAGCAGTTCTTC
TRBJ2-7 | TRBV6-6 | . | . | CASSYASAYEQYF | TGTGCCAGCAGTTACGCGTCGGCCTACGAGCAGTACTTC
TRBJ2-3 | TRBV3-1/TRBV3-2 | . | . | CASSQLGLKRTDTQYF | TGTGCCAGCAGCCAACTAGGACTCAAACGAACAGATACGCAGTATTTT
TRBJ1-4 | TRBV9 | . | . | CASSVAPGTNEKLFF | TGTGCCAGCAGCGTAGCCCCGGGAACTAATGAAAAACTGTTTTTT
TRBJ1-6 | TRBV9 | TRBD1 | . | CASSVKGQGYSPLHF | TGTGCCAGCAGCGTGAAGGGACAGGGGTACTCACCCCTCCACTTT
TRBJ2-3 | TRBV29-1 | . | . | CSVDGSGSLRDTQYF | TGCAGCGTTGACGGGAGCGGCTCACTAAGGGATACGCAGTATTTT
TRBJ2-2 | TRBV2 | TRBD2 | . | CASRRTSGRRTGELFF | TGTGCCAGCAGAAGGACTAGCGGGAGGCGCACCGGGGAGCTGTTTTTT
TRBJ2-1 | TRBV6-5 | TRBD2 | . | CASRPGLAGDEQFF | TGTGCCAGCAGACCGGGACTAGCGGGAGATGAGCAGTTCTTC
TRBJ1-4 | TRBV4-3 | . | . | CASSQHGGGVLLNEKLFF | TGCGCCAGCAGCCAACATGGGGGAGGGGTACTACTCAATGAAAAACTGTTTTTT
TRBJ2-1 | TRBV7-9 | TRBD2 | few | CASSLTTSGNEQFF | TGTGCCAGCAGCCTGACGACTAGCGGCAATGAGCAGTTCTTC
TRBJ2-7 | TRBV7-2 | . | . | CASTPRMDTAYEQYF | TGTGCCAGCACCCCTAGAATGGACACAGCCTACGAGCAGTACTTC
TRBJ1-2 | TRBV5-6 | TRBD1 | . | CASSDRQGRSNYGYTF | TGTGCCAGCAGCGACCGACAGGGGCGATCTAACTATGGCTACACCTTC
TRBJ2-1 | TRBV4-2 | . | . | CASSQDGGLFNEQFF | TGTGCCAGCAGCCAAGATGGCGGACTATTCAATGAGCAGTTCTTC
TRBJ1-2 | TRBV12-5 | TRBD1 | . | CASGLVRGFLQGAGGRGYTF | TGTGCTAGTGGTTTGGTACGAGGTTTCCTTCAGGGAGCAGGGGGCCGTGGCTACACCTTC
TRBJ2-2 | TRBV5-6 | . | . | CASSLGGIGTGELFF | TGTGCCAGCAGCTTGGGAGGGATTGGCACCGGGGAGCTGTTTTTT
TRBJ1-2 | TRBV9 | TRBD1 | . | CASSVEGQGPYGYTF | TGTGCCAGCAGCGTAGAGGGACAGGGACCCTATGGCTACACCTTC
TRBJ2-5 | TRBV7-2 | TRBD2 | . | CASSLAGGGQETQYF | TGTGCCAGCAGCTTAGCCGGGGGGGGACAAGAGACCCAGTACTTC
TRBJ1-3 | TRBV1 | . | . | CTSSQGDTGNTIYF | TGCACCAGCAGCCAAGGCGATACTGGAAACACCATATATTTT
TRBJ2-3 | TRBV14 | TRBD2 | once | CASSQDAAGVGWNTDTQYF | TGTGCCAGCAGCCAAGACGCGGCGGGGGTTGGGTGGAACACAGATACGCAGTATTTT
TRBJ2-3 | TRBV7-3 | TRBD1 | many | CASSSSQGSTDTQYF | TGTGCCAGCAGCTCATCACAGGGGAGCACAGATACGCAGTATTTT
TRBJ2-2 | TRBV18 | . | once | CASSPGTGDTGELFF | TGTGCCAGCTCACCAGGAACGGGGGACACCGGGGAGCTGTTTTTT
TRBJ1-5 | TRBV7-6 | TRBD1 | . | CASSLAGTGNQPQHF | TGTGCCAGCAGCTTAGCTGGGACAGGGAATCAGCCCCAGCATTTT
TRBJ1-2 | TRBV5-4 | TRBD1 | . | CASSAGQLYGYTF | TGTGCCAGCAGCGCGGGACAGCTTTATGGCTACACCTTC
TRBJ1-5 | TRBV28 | TRBD1 | . | CASSRTGTGGGRQPQHF | TGTGCCAGCAGCCGTACCGGGACAGGGGGAGGTAGACAGCCCCAGCATTTT
TRBJ2-7 | TRBV4-2 | TRBD1 | . | CASSQETGWYEQYF | TGTGCCAGCAGCCAAGAGACAGGGTGGTACGAGCAGTACTTC
TRBJ2-1 | TRBV4-1 | TRBD2 | . | CASSQLAGVSYNEQFF | TGCGCCAGCAGCCAACTAGCGGGAGTCTCCTACAATGAGCAGTTCTTC
TRBJ2-7 | TRBV10-2 | . | . | CASSRGGDPYEQYF | TGCGCCAGCAGTAGAGGCGGGGACCCCTACGAGCAGTACTTC
TRBJ2-2 | TRBV14 | . | . | CASSQAILAGELFF | TGTGCCAGCAGCCAAGCTATCTTGGCCGGGGAGCTGTTTTTT
TRBJ1-1 | TRBV13 | . | . | CASSHPHGNTEAFF | TGTGCCAGCAGCCACCCGCACGGGAACACTGAAGCTTTCTTT
TRBJ2-3 | TRBV7-8 | . | few | CASSSRRADTQYF | TGTGCCAGCAGCTCTAGGCGGGCAGATACGCAGTATTTT
TRBJ2-1 | TRBV6-5 | TRBD2 | . | CASSGLAEYNEQFF | TGTGCCAGCAGCGGACTAGCGGAGTACAATGAGCAGTTCTTC
TRBJ1-2 | TRBV6-5 | TRBD1 | . | CASTKDRGSNYGYTF | TGTGCCAGCACGAAAGACAGGGGCTCAAACTATGGCTACACCTTC
TRBJ1-1 | TRBV5-1 | . | . | CASSLAFRGRTEAFF | TGCGCCAGCAGCTTGGCCTTCAGGGGTCGGACTGAAGCTTTCTTT
TRBJ2-3 | TRBV6-4 | TRBD1 | . | CASSDWPGQGADTQYF | TGTGCCAGCAGTGACTGGCCGGGACAGGGGGCAGATACGCAGTATTTT
TRBJ2-7 | TRBV5-1 | TRBD1 | . | CASSRDRGSYEQYF | TGCGCCAGCAGCAGGGACAGGGGCTCCTACGAGCAGTACTTC
TRBJ1-5 | TRBV6-2/TRBV6-3 | TRBD1 | . | CASSYSGWTGGGEPQHF | TGTGCCAGCAGTTACTCGGGATGGACAGGGGGTGGGGAGCCCCAGCATTTT